Sequencing of this TCR beta chain was carried out in a study of blood T cell repertoires in COVID-19. Whole-study context: There were acute and convalescent COVID-19 samples, and they came from the United States, Italy and Spain. From T cells, B-cell-depleted T cells, or PBMCs came the material, which was cDNA or gDNA.

Source study methods: Reference gene primer amplification yielded estimated nucleated cell counts. Produced via immunoSEQ multiplex PCR; TCRdb's table is partial and in-frame only. That table furnishes V, J and clone size, whereas the DNA furnished D and trimming. The sample has tens of thousands of clones, about 91% seen once. This sequence originates from a human donor in a cohort sampled during active COVID-19. Material for sequencing was peripheral blood.

In nucleotides, the CDR3 is TGTGCCAGCAGCAGGGGGGGAGCCTACGAGCAGTACGTC. This sequence encodes CASSRGGAYEQYV. This chain joins TRBV7-9 and TRBJ2-7; maybe TRBD2 (7 bases). Looked up from germline, CDR1 is SEHNR and CDR2 is FQNEAQ (reference sequence). The CDR3 is 13 amino acids. Trimming took off 5 bases at V and 2 bases at J, with 10 bases between the two ends.